The rows below give T cell receptor beta chains drawn from one sample of a study of OX40 agonist ivuxolimab in advanced cancers. Generated by immunoSEQ multiplex PCR, the TCRdb table keeps only in-frame clones and is missing some. The sample includes roughly 48,000 clones, 87% of them seen just once. The sample here was CD4+ or CD8+ T cells sorted from blood, taken in a trial of the OX40 agonist ivuxolimab. These receptors were collected from an adult with an advanced solid tumor such as melanoma, head and neck, liver or kidney cancer. The CDR3 runs from the conserved cysteine through the conserved F or W. The order of the fields is CDR3 DNA, CDR3 protein, D gene, J gene, clone size, V gene. D genes are given only for firm matches. Where a row states a size, it is once, few, many or the class of an expanded clone; other rows omit it.

CDR3 DNA: TGTGCTAGTGGTTTGGTACTGGGACAGGGGGCCGGGGAGCTGTTTTTT; CDR3 protein: CASGLVLGQGAGELFF; D gene: TRBD1; J gene: TRBJ2-2; clone size: -; V gene: TRBV12-5
CDR3 DNA: TGTGCCAGCAGCGCCTACCCCGGACTAGACTACGAGCAGTACTTC; CDR3 protein: CASSAYPGLDYEQYF; D gene: TRBD2; J gene: TRBJ2-7; clone size: -; V gene: TRBV9
CDR3 DNA: TGTGCCAGTGGGTCGGGGTTTCTCGAGACCCAGTACTTC; CDR3 protein: CASGSGFLETQYF; D gene: -; J gene: TRBJ2-5; clone size: -; V gene: TRBV19
CDR3 DNA: TGTGCCAGCAGTGACCCGGACAACACAGATACGCAGTATTTT; CDR3 protein: CASSDPDNTDTQYF; D gene: -; J gene: TRBJ2-3; clone size: -; V gene: TRBV6-1
CDR3 DNA: TGTGCCAGCAGCTTTTCTCCCGGGCCGGTAAGGTCCTACGAGCAGTACTTC; CDR3 protein: CASSFSPGPVRSYEQYF; D gene: -; J gene: TRBJ2-7; clone size: -; V gene: TRBV7-9
CDR3 DNA: TGTGCCTGGACTGTAGCGGGGACAGATACGCAGTATTTT; CDR3 protein: CAWTVAGTDTQYF; D gene: TRBD2; J gene: TRBJ2-3; clone size: -; V gene: TRBV30
CDR3 DNA: TGCGCCAGCAGCCAAGTCACGGGGAGCCAACGTGGCTACACCTTC; CDR3 protein: CASSQVTGSQRGYTF; D gene: -; J gene: TRBJ1-2; clone size: -; V gene: TRBV4-3
CDR3 DNA: TGCGCCAGCAGCCCACCGGGTAAGTCCTATAATTCACCCCTCCACTTT; CDR3 protein: CASSPPGKSYNSPLHF; D gene: -; J gene: TRBJ1-6; clone size: -; V gene: TRBV5-1
CDR3 DNA: TGTGCCAGCAGCGTGCGGGACTGGACGGCCGGGGAGCTGTTTTTT; CDR3 protein: CASSVRDWTAGELFF; D gene: -; J gene: TRBJ2-2; clone size: -; V gene: TRBV9
CDR3 DNA: TGTGCCAGCAGCTTGGGCGTCTACGAGCAGTACTTC; CDR3 protein: CASSLGVYEQYF; D gene: -; J gene: TRBJ2-7; clone size: once; V gene: TRBV7-9
CDR3 DNA: TGTGCCAGCAGCTTAAAAGGCACAGACCAGCTCAGGGGCTACACCTTC; CDR3 protein: CASSLKGTDQLRGYTF; D gene: -; J gene: TRBJ1-2; clone size: -; V gene: TRBV13
CDR3 DNA: TGTGCCAGCAGCCCCGATGGGGGTTATGGCTACACCTTC; CDR3 protein: CASSPDGGYGYTF; D gene: -; J gene: TRBJ1-2; clone size: -; V gene: TRBV11-2
CDR3 DNA: TGTGCCACATTACAGGGGGGGGCCGGGGAGCTGTTTTTT; CDR3 protein: CATLQGGAGELFF; D gene: -; J gene: TRBJ2-2; clone size: -; V gene: TRBV28
CDR3 DNA: TGCGCCAGCAGCCTTAGGGGAGGGGGGGGCTTTTACGAGCAGTACTTC; CDR3 protein: CASSLRGGGGFYEQYF; D gene: -; J gene: TRBJ2-7; clone size: -; V gene: TRBV4-1
CDR3 DNA: TGTGCCAGCTCACCAGCGGGGAACCCCTACGAGCAGTACTTC; CDR3 protein: CASSPAGNPYEQYF; D gene: -; J gene: TRBJ2-7; clone size: -; V gene: TRBV18
CDR3 DNA: TGCGCCAGCAGCCAAGAGGGATGGGGCAATCAGCCCCAGCATTTT; CDR3 protein: CASSQEGWGNQPQHF; D gene: -; J gene: TRBJ1-5; clone size: -; V gene: TRBV4-1
CDR3 DNA: TGTGCCAGCAGCTTAAGCGGGGGGGACAATGAGCAGTTCTTC; CDR3 protein: CASSLSGGDNEQFF; D gene: TRBD2; J gene: TRBJ2-1; clone size: once; V gene: TRBV7-9